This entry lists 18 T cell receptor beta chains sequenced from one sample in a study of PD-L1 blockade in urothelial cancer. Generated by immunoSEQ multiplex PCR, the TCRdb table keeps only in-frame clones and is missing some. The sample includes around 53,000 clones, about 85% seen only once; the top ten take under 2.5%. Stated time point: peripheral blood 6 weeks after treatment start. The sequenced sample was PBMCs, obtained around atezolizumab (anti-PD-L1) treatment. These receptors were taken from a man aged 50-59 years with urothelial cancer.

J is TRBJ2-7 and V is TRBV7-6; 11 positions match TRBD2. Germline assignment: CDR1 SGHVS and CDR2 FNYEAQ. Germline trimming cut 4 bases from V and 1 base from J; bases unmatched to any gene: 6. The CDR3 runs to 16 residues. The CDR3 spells CASSSGTSGPSYEQYF. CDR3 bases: TGTGCCAGCAGCTCTGGGACTAGCGGCCCGTCCTACGAGCAGTACTTC.

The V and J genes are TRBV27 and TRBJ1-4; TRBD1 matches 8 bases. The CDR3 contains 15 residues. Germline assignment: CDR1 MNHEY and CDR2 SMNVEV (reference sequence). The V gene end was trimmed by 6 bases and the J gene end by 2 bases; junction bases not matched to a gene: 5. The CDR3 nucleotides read TGTGCCAGCAGAACAGGGGGTTGGACTAATGAAAAACTGTTTTTT. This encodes CASRTGGWTNEKLFF.

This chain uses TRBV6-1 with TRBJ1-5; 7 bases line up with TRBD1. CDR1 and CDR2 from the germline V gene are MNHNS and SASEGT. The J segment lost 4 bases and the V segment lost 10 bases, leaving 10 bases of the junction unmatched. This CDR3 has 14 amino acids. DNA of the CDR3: TGTGCCACCGCGAGACAGGGTCGAAATCAGCCCCAGCATTTT. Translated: CATARQGRNQPQHF.

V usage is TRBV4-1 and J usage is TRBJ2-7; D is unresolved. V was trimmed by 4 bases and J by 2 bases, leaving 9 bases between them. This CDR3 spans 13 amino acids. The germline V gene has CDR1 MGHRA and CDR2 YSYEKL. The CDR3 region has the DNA TGCGCCAGCAGCCGATCCGAGGCCTACGAGCAGTACTTC. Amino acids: CASSRSEAYEQYF.

In nucleotides, the CDR3 is TGCGCCAGCAGCTTAAACGGAGGGTACCAAGAGACCCAGTACTTC. It specifies CASSLNGGYQETQYF. This chain connects TRBV5-1 to TRBJ2-5, with a weak D call TRBD2 (6 bases). V was trimmed by 2 bases and J by 0 bases, leaving 11 bases between them. Germline loops: CDR1 SGHRS, CDR2 YFSETQ. CDR3 size: 15 residues.

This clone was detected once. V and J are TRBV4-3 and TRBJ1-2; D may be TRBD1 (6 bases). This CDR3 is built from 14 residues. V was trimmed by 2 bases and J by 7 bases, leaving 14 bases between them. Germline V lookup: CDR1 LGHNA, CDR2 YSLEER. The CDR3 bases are TGCGCCAGCAGCCAATCCTCCCAGGGGTTTGGCTACACCTTC. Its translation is CASSQSSQGFGYTF.

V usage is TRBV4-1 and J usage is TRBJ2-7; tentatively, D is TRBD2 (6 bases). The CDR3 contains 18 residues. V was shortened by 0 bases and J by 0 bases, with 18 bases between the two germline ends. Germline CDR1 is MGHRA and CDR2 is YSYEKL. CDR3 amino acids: CASSQDPWGLRSSYEQYF. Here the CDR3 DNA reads TGCGCCAGCAGCCAAGATCCCTGGGGACTCAGGAGCTCCTACGAGCAGTACTTC.

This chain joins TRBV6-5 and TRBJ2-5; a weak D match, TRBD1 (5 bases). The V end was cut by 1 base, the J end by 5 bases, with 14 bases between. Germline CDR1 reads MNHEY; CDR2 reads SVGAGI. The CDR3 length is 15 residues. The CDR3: CASSYFPSPGETQYF. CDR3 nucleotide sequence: TGTGCCAGCAGTTACTTCCCGTCCCCAGGGGAGACCCAGTACTTC.

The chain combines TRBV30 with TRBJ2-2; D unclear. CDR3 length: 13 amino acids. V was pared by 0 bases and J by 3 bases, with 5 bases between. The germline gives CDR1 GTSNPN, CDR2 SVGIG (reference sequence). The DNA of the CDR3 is TGTGCCTGGAGTGTACTTCACACCGGGGAGCTGTTTTTT. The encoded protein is CAWSVLHTGELFF.

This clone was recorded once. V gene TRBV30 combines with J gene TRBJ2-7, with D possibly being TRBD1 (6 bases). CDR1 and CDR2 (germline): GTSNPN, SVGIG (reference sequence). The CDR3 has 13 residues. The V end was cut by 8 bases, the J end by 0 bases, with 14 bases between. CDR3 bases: TGTGCCATGGCCAGGGGCCTCTCCTACGAGCAGTACTTC. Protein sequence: CAMARGLSYEQYF.

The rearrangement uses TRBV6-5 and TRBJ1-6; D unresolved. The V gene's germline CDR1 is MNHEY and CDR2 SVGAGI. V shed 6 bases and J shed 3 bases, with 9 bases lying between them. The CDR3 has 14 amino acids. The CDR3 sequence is CASSAGLYNSPLHF. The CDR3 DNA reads TGTGCCAGCAGCGCCGGACTCTATAATTCACCCCTCCACTTT.

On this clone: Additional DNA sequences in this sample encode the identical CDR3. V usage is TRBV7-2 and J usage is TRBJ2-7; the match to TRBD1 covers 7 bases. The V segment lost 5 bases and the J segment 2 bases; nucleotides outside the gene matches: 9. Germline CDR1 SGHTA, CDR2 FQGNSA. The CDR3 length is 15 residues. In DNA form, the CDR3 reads TGTGCCAGCAGCACCCGTGAAGGGGGCACCTACGAGCAGTACTTC. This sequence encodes CASSTREGGTYEQYF.

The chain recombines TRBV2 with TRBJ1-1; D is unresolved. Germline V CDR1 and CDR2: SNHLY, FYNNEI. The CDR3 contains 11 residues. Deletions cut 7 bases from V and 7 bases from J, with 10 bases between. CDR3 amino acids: CASMEGGEAFF. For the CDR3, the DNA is TGTGCCAGCATGGAGGGTGGTGAAGCTTTCTTT.

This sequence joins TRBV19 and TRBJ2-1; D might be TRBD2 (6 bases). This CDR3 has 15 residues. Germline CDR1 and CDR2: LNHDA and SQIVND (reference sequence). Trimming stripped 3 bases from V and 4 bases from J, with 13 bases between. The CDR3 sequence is CASSIGVAVYNEQFF. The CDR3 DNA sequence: TGTGCCAGTAGTATCGGGGTAGCGGTTTACAATGAGCAGTTCTTC.

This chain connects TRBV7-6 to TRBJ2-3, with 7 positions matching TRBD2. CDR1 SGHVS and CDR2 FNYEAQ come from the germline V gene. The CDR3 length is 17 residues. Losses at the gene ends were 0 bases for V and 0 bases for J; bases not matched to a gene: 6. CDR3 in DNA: TGTGCCAGCAGCTTAGCAGTGGCTAGCGGTAGCACAGATACGCAGTATTTT. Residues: CASSLAVASGSTDTQYF.

CDR3 coding DNA: TGTGCCACCAGCAGCGATCTATCTATGGGCAATCAGCCCCAGCATTTT. Translating gives CATSSDLSMGNQPQHF. The rearrangement joins TRBV15 to TRBJ1-5; D is uncertain. V was pared by 3 bases and J by 2 bases, with 14 bases between. CDR3 length equals 16 residues. The germline V gene encodes CDR1 LNHNV and CDR2 YYDKDF (reference sequence). Filled out from reference TRBV15 and TRBJ1-5, the complete variable domain reads DAMVIQNPRYQVTQFGKPVTLSCSQTLNHNVMYWYQQKSSQAPKLLFHYYDKDFNNEADTPDNFQSRRPNTSFCFLDIRSPGLGDTAMYLCATSSDLSMGNQPQHFGDGTRLSIL.

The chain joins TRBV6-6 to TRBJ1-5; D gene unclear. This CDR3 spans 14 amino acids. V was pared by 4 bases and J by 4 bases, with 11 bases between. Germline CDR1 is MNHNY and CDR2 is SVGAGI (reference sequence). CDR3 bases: TGTGCCAGCAGTTCTAACCTCTTGAATCAGCCCCAGCATTTT. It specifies CASSSNLLNQPQHF.

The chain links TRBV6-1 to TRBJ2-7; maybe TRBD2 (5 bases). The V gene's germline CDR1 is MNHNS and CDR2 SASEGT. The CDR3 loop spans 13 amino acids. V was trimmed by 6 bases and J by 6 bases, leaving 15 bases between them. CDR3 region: CASRSGSNVEQYF. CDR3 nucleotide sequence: TGTGCCAGCAGATCGGGGAGCAACGTCGAGCAGTACTTC.